The entry below describes one T cell receptor (beta chain). Its antigen target is currently unknown. Per-base quality was not reported, and no clone a single base away is much larger than it. To sequence the TCRbeta CDR3 region, genomic DNA was isolated from the sorted cells. The immunoSEQ Assay was used for sequencing of TCRbeta CDR3 regions. The clones in this table, taken by TCRdb from immuneACCESS, are in-frame only. Not every clone is retained; where verified, under half of the shortfall comes from an unresolved V gene, and the cause of the rest is unknown. The sample profile shows over 75,000 clones; roughly 94% of them were found once. Of the sample, 2% to 3% is held by the ten largest clones. This entry is derived from a study of OX40 agonist ivuxolimab in advanced cancers. For the study in its entirety: Ivuxolimab, which targeted the costimulatory receptor OX40 (CD134), was an agonistic, fully human IgG2 monoclonal antibody. Intravenous ivuxolimab was administered to patients every 2 weeks at six dose levels: 0.01, 0.1, 0.3, 1.5, 3 and 10 mg/kg. Of the roughly 50 dose-escalation patients, hepatocellular carcinoma was present in about 20, melanoma in approximately 15, renal cell carcinoma in 9 and head and neck cancer in 9. A male proportion of approximately 83% and a mean age of about 60 years, ranging from about 20 to 80, were recorded for the dose-escalation cohort. Patients were allowed to have had prior anti-PD-1, anti-PD-L1 or anti-CTLA-4 therapy, and 30% to 50% of the dose-escalation patients had previously received checkpoint inhibitors. Partial responses occurred in three dose-escalation patients, of whom one had hepatocellular carcinoma and two had cutaneous melanoma. The purpose of peripheral TCRbeta sequencing was to test whether ivuxolimab changed TCR sequence diversity and led to clonal T-cell expansion. The paper reports the monotherapy dose-escalation portion (N of about 50 patients) of the phase I ivuxolimab trial.

Overall study outcomes, separate from this receptor: The antigen specificity of the clonally expanded peripheral T cells was not determined. In partial responders in the 0.1-3.0 mg/kg groups, normalized peripheral clonal expansion was found to be among the lowest, especially among CD8+ T cells. At doses of 0.1 to 3.0 mg/kg, clonal expansion of both CD4+ and CD8+ blood T cells was observed from baseline to week 6. After ivuxolimab, expanded clones were on average more numerous among CD8+ T cells than among CD4+ T cells. Low levels of normalized T-cell clonal expansion were also seen in some nonresponding patients.

The CDR3 covers 16 residues, taking in both the cysteine and the phenylalanine. Only the CDR3 part of the read is kept: 48 bases, read in frame from the first base. The germline V gene (reference sequence) sets CDR1 to MNHEY and CDR2 to SMNVEV. Relative to germline, V is missing 3 bases and J is missing 4 bases, with 7 bases of the junction outside any gene match. The trial excluded patients who had a history of autoimmune disease or who were on systemic immunosuppression. Peripheral blood for TCR sequencing was drawn from every dose cohort at baseline, at cycle 4 day 1 and at cycle 7 day 1. The samples were taken from a phase I, first-in-human, multicenter, open-label dose-escalation trial of ivuxolimab. The trial enrolled adults with locally advanced or metastatic head and neck squamous cell, hepatocellular, melanoma or renal cell carcinoma. Before TCR sequencing, CD4+ and CD8+ T cells were separately sorted from peripheral blood.

The material was CD4+ or CD8+ T cells sorted from blood, obtained in a trial of the OX40 agonist ivuxolimab. The sequence is built from TRBV27 and TRBJ1-2, with 11 central nucleotides matching TRBD1. This TCR was sampled from an adult with an advanced solid tumor such as melanoma, head and neck, liver or kidney cancer. At the DNA level, the sequence is TGTGCCAGCAGTTTTACTCGGGACAGGGGGTCCTATGGCTACACCTTC. Its amino acids are CASSFTRDRGSYGYTF.